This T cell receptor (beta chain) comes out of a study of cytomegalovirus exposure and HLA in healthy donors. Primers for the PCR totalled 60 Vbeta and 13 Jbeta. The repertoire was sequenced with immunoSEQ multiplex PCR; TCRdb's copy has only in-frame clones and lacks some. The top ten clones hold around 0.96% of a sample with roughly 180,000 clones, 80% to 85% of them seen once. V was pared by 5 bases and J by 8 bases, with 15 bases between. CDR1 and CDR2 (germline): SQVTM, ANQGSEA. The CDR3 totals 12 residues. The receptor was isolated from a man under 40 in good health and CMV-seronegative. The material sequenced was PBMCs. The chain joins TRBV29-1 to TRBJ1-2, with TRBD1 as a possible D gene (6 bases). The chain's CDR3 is CSVPRGAGGYTF. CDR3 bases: TGCAGCGTTCCCAGGGGAGCGGGGGGCTACACCTTC.